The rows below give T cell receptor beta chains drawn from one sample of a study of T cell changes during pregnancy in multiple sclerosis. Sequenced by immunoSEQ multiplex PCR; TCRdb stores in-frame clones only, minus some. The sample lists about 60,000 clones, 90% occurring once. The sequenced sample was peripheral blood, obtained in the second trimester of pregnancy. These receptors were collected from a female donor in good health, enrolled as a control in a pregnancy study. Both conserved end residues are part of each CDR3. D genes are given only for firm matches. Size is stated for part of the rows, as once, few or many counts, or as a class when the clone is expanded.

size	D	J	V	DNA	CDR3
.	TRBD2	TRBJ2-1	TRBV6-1	TGTGCCAGCAGTGTCCTAGCGGGGGCGATAAATGAGCAGTTCTTC	CASSVLAGAINEQFF
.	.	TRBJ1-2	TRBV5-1	TGCGCCAGCAGCTTGGAGGGGGAGATTGGCTACACCTTC	CASSLEGEIGYTF
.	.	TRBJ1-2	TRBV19	TGTGCCAGTAGTACCCCATTAGTCGGGAACTATGGCTACACCTTC	CASSTPLVGNYGYTF
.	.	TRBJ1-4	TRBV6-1	TGTGCCAGCAGAAGCACGAATAATGAAAAACTGTTTTTT	CASRSTNNEKLFF
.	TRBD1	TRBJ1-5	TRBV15	TGTGCCACCAGCAGAGGGGGGAACAGGGGATCCCAGCCCCAGCATTTT	CATSRGGNRGSQPQHF
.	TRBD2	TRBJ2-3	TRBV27	TGTGCCAGCACCCTAGCGGATAGCACAGATACGCAGTATTTT	CASTLADSTDTQYF
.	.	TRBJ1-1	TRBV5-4	TGTGCCAGCAGCTTGGCGGGGGGGGGAGACCCCAGGACTTTCTTT	CASSLAGGGDPRTFF
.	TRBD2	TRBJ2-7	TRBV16	TGTGCCAGCAGCCAATCCGAGCCCGGAGCGGGGGGCGGGCACGAGCAGTACTTC	CASSQSEPGAGGGHEQYF
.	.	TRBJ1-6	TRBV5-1	TGCGCCAGCAGCAACACAGGTCCCCTCCACTTT	CASSNTGPLHF
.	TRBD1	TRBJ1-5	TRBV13	TGTGCCAGCAGCTTAGAGGGTCCCGGGACAGGGATCAATCAGCCCCAGCATTTT	CASSLEGPGTGINQPQHF
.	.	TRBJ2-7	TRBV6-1	TGTGCCAGCAGTGGGCAGACAGCTTCCTACGAGCAGTACTTC	CASSGQTASYEQYF
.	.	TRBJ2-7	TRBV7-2	TGTGCCAGCAGCCTCTCAGGGATTTCCTACGAGCAGTACTTC	CASSLSGISYEQYF
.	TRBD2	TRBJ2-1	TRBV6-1	TGTGCCAGCAGTAATAGCGGGAGAATGGGTAATGAGCAGTTCTTC	CASSNSGRMGNEQFF
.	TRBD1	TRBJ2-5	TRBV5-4	TGTGCCAGCAGCTTGGGACAGGGAAGAGAGACCCAGTACTTC	CASSLGQGRETQYF
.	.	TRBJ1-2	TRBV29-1	TGCAGCGTTGAGTCGACGGGAGACCCGGGGGGCTACACCTTC	CSVESTGDPGGYTF
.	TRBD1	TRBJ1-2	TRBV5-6	TGTGCCAGCAGCCGACGACAGGGGGCTTCTGGTGGCTACACCTTC	CASSRRQGASGGYTF
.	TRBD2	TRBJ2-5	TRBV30	TGTGCCTGGAGTATAATAGCGGGGGCCGGGACCCAGTACTTC	CAWSIIAGAGTQYF
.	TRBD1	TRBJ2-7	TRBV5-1	TGCGCCAGCAGGGCCGGGACAGGGCTCTACGAGCAGTACTTC	CASRAGTGLYEQYF
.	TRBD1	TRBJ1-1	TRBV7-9	TGTGCCCGGGCGTGGAGGGGGCTGGGGAACACTGAAGCTTTCTTT	CARAWRGLGNTEAFF
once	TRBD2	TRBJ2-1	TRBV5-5	TGTGCCAGCAGCTTGGCCCAACAGCGGGAGGGCCAGGATGAGCAGTTCTTC	CASSLAQQREGQDEQFF
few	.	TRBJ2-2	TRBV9	TGTGCCAGCAGCCTGAACACCGGGGAGCTGTTTTTT	CASSLNTGELFF
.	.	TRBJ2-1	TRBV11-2	TGTGCCAGCAGCTTAGGACTGAACAATGAGCAGTTCTTC	CASSLGLNNEQFF
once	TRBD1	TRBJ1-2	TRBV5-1	TGCGCCAGCAGCGCAGGGGGCTCCTATGGCTACACCTTC	CASSAGGSYGYTF
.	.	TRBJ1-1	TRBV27	TGTGCCAGCAGTTTAGTCCCGGGGGGGACTGAAGCTTTCTTT	CASSLVPGGTEAFF
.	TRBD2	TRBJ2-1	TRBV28	TGTGCCAGCAGTCCCCTAGGGGCGGGAGTTTCCAATGAGCAGTTCTTC	CASSPLGAGVSNEQFF
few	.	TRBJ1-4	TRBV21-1	TGTGCCAGCACAGGGGGTGATGAAAAACTGTTTTTT	CASTGGDEKLFF
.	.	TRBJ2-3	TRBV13	TGTGCCAGCAGCCTCACGCGGCCGGGGAGGGGGACAGATACGCAGTATTTT	CASSLTRPGRGTDTQYF
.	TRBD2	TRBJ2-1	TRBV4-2	TGTGCCAGCAGCCAAGATACACTAGCGGGGACCCAAGGTGATGAGCAGTTCTTC	CASSQDTLAGTQGDEQFF
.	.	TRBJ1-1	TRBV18	TGTGCCAGCTCACTCAAGACAGACAACACTGAAGCTTTCTTT	CASSLKTDNTEAFF
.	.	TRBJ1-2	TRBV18	TGTGCCAGCTCCCCGGCGGGCGTCGACTATGGCTACACCTTC	CASSPAGVDYGYTF
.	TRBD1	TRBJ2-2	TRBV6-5	TGTGCCAGCAGTGACCAGGGGGCCGGGGAGCTGTTTTTT	CASSDQGAGELFF
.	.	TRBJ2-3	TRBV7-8	TGTGCCAGCAGCTTAGGGAGAGGATCAGGGGCCATCACAGATACGCAGTATTTT	CASSLGRGSGAITDTQYF
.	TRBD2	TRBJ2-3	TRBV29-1	TGCAGCGTTGTGACTAGCGGGGTCTTCACAGATACGCAGTATTTT	CSVVTSGVFTDTQYF
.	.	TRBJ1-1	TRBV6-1	TGTGCCAGCAGTGATAAGGGCGGGCTTGAAGCTTTCTTT	CASSDKGGLEAFF
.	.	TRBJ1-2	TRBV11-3	TGTGCCAGCAGCCTGGAGAATCTCGGAAAGACCTATGGCTACACCTTC	CASSLENLGKTYGYTF
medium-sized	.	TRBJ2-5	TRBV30	TGTGCCTGGACCCCTCAAGAGATCCAAGAGACCCAGTACTTC	CAWTPQEIQETQYF
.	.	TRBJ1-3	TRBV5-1	TGCGCCAGCAGCCTGGTTCAGGGGTCTGGAAACACCATATATTTT	CASSLVQGSGNTIYF
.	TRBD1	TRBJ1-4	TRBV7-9	TGTGCCAGCAGCTTAGTGGACAGGGGGCGAGCTAATGAAAAACTGTTTTTT	CASSLVDRGRANEKLFF
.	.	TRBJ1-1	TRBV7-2	TGTGCCAGCAGCTTTTCTGCGTTTGCTTTCTTT	CASSFSAFAFF
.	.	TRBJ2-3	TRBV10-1	TGCGCCAGCAGTCCTGCAGGAGATACGCAGTATTTT	CASSPAGDTQYF
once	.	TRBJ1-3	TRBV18	TGTGCCAGCTCACCACTACCCACCGGGGATAGGTCTGGAAACACCATATATTTT	CASSPLPTGDRSGNTIYF
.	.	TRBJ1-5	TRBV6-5	TGTGCCACCTCCCGCGGGGCTAGCAATCAGCCCCAGCATTTT	CATSRGASNQPQHF
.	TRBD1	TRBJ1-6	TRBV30	TGTGCCTGGAGTGGGGACAGGGGGCCGGATAATTCACCCCTCCACTTT	CAWSGDRGPDNSPLHF
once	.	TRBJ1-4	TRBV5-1	TGCGCCAGCAGCCCCGGGGCGGACAGCGAGAATGAAAAACTGTTTTTT	CASSPGADSENEKLFF
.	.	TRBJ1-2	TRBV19	TGTGCCAGTAGTATAGGTATGGAGGATGGCTACACCTTC	CASSIGMEDGYTF
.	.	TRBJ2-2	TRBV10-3	TGTGCCATCAGTGAGTCTAGCGGGGAGCTGTTTTTT	CAISESSGELFF